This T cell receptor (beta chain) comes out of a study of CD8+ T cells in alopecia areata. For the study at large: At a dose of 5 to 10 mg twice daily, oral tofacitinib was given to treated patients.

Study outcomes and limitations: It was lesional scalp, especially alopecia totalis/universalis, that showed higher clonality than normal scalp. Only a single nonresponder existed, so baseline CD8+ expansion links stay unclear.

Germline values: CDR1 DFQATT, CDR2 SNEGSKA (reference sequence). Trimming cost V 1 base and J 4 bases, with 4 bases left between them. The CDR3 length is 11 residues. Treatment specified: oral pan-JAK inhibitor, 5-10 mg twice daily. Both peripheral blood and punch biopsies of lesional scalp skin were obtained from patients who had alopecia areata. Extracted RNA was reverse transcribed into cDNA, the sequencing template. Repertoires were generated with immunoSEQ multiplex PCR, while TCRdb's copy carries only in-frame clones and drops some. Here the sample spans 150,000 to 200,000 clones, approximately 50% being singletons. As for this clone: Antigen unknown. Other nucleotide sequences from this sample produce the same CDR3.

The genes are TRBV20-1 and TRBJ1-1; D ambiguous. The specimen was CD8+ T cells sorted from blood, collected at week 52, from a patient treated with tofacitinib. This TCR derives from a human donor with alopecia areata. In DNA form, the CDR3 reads TGCAGTGCTAGAGGGGCCACTGAAGCTTTCTTT. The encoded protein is CSARGATEAFF.